This T cell receptor beta chain appears in the sequencing data of a study of blood T cells in healthy people across ages. A sample-barcoded 5' primer and a J-beta primer mix were used in a second PCR of roughly 6 to 11 cycles. MiXCR was run by TCRdb on the 5' RACE reads, yielding one entry per CDR3 protein. The data show about 1,600,000 distinct CDR3 sequences, about 43% seen once. Study-wide results and limits: The long-lived group displayed more naive CD4+ cells, plus higher diversity, than the aged donors did. Without sorted subsets, naive and antigen-experienced compartments could not be conclusively compared. TCR beta diversity was tightly associated with the proportion of naive T cells.

Each sample provided at least 5 micrograms of extracted total RNA. CDR3 length equals 17 residues. Germline assignment: CDR1 MNHEY and CDR2 SVGAGI. Losses at the gene ends were 6 bases for V and 1 base for J; bases not matched to a gene: 12. As concerns this clonotype: The antigen is not known.

This sequence originates from a woman aged 18 to 35 in good health. The sample taken for sequencing was blood. The chain carries TRBV6-5 and TRBJ2-3, with 8 bases identical to TRBD2. DNA of the CDR3: TGTGCCAGCAGCTTACCCCCGGGAGGGCCTGGCACAGATACGCAGTATTTT. Its translation: CASSLPPGGPGTDTQYF.